These 3 T cell receptor beta chains share one sample of origin, sequenced in a study of Graves' ophthalmopathy and Graves' hyperthyroidism. The TCR beta CDR3 regions underwent amplification from RNA transcripts. The library came from an HTBI-primed first-round RT-PCR and a second-round multiplex PCR. TCRdb re-called the multiplex PCR reads with MiXCR, one entry per CDR3 protein. The sample contains hundreds of thousands of distinct CDR3 sequences, approximately 15% of which appear only once. The sample comprised peripheral blood. Every receptor here comes from a young woman with stable Graves' hyperthyroidism.

The sample holds many counts of this clonotype. The chain employs TRBV4-2 and TRBJ2-7; D may be TRBD1 (6 bases). CDR1 LGHNA and CDR2 YNFKEQ come from the germline V gene. The CDR3 is made up of 14 amino acids. Trimming took 2 bases from V and 3 from J, leaving 11 bases between them. CDR3 sequence reads: CASSQSLGHYEQYF. For the CDR3, the DNA is TGTGCCAGCAGCCAATCCCTGGGACACTACGAGCAGTACTTC.

This clonotype was picked up many times. The chain has TRBV19 and TRBJ2-7; TRBD1 matches 10 bases. In germline, CDR1 is LNHDA, CDR2 SQIVND (reference sequence). V lost 1 base to trimming and J lost 5 bases; unmatched junction nucleotides: 5. The CDR3 contains 15 residues. In DNA form, the CDR3 reads TGTGCCAGTAGTATAGCAGGGACAGGGGTCAACGAGCAGTACTTC. It specifies CASSIAGTGVNEQYF. The full variable domain, in which reference TRBV19 and TRBJ2-7 provide the parts outside the CDR3, is DGGITQSPKYLFRKEGQNVTLSCEQNLNHDAMYWYRQDPGQGLRLIYYSQIVNDFQKGDIAEGYSVSREKKESFPLTVTSAQKNPTAFYLCASSIAGTGVNEQYFGPGTRLTVT.

The chain is built from TRBV4-2 and TRBJ2-7; 7 bases are shared with TRBD2. The V gene end was trimmed by 0 bases and the J gene end by 1 base; junction bases not matched to a gene: 18. CDR3 size: 20 residues. Germline values: CDR1 LGHNA, CDR2 YNFKEQ. CDR3 residues: CASSQDEGRDYQRESYEQYF. CDR3 DNA: TGTGCCAGCAGCCAAGATGAAGGGAGGGACTACCAGAGGGAATCCTACGAGCAGTACTTC.